This TCR beta chain emerged from a study of blood T cells in healthy people across ages. V was trimmed by 3 bases and J by 0 bases, leaving 13 bases between them. Germline values: CDR1 SGHAT, CDR2 FQNNGV. The length of the CDR3 is 16 residues. Study results and caveats: Leaving the PBMCs unsorted stopped any conclusive comparison of naive versus antigen-experienced cells.

Points on this clonotype: As yet, its antigen is unknown.

Primers used in a second PCR of roughly 7 to 12 cycles were a sample-barcoded 5' primer and a J-beta primer mix. A template-switch adaptor with 12 random nucleotides tagged each cDNA molecule. In TCRdb, the 5' RACE reads were re-called with MiXCR into one record per CDR3 protein. The sample holds 1,500,000 or so distinct CDR3 sequences, approximately 39% seen once. The gene calls are TRBV11-2 and TRBJ2-3; the D is unclear. Sequenced: blood. This receptor was identified in a woman between 18 and 30 years old in good health. The CDR3 region is CASSLRWEVSTDTQYF. DNA of the CDR3: TGTGCCAGCAGCTTGCGATGGGAAGTCAGCACAGATACGCAGTATTTT.